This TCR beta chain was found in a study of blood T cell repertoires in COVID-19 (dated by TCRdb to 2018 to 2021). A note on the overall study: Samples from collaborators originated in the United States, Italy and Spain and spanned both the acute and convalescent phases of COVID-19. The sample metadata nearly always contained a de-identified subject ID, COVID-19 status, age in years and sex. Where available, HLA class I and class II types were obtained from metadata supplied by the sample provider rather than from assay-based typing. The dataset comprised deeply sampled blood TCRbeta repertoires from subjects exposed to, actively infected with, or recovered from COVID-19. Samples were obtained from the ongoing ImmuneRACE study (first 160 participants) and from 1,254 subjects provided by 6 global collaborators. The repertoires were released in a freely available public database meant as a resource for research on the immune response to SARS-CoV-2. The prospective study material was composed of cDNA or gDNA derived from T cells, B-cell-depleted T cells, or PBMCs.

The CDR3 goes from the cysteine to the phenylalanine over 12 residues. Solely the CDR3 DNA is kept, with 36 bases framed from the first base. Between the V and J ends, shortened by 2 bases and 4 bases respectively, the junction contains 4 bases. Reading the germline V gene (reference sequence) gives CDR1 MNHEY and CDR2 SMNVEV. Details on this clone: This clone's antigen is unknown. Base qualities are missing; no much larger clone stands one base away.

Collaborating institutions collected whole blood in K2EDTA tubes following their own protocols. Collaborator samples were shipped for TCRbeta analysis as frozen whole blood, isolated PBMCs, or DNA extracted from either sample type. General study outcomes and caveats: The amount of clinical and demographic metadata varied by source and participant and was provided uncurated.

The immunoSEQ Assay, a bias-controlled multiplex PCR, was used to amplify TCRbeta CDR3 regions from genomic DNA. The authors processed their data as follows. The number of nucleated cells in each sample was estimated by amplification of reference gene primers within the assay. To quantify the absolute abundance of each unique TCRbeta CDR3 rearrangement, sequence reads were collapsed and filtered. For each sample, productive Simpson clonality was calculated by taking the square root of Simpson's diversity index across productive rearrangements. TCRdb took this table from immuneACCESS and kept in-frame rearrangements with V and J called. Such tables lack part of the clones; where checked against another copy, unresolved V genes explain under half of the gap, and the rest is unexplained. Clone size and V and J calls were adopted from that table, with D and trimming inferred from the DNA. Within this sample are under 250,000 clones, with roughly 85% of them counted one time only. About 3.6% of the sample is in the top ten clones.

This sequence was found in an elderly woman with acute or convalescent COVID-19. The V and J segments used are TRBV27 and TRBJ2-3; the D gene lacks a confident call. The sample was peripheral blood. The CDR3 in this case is CASSLTADTQYF. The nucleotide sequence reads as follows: TGTGCCAGCAGTTTAACGGCAGATACGCAGTATTTT.